The sequence of this TCR beta chain was determined in a study of blood T cell repertoires in COVID-19. Study summary: COVID-19 samples collected from the United States, Italy and Spain covered acute and convalescent phases. In each case, the material was cDNA or gDNA derived from T cells, B-cell-depleted T cells, or PBMCs.

This clone showed up just once. Per the study methods: Cell counts per sample came from amplifying reference gene primers. Here immunoSEQ multiplex PCR was the method, and the copy in TCRdb shows in-frame clones only, minus some. V and J calls and clone size are as listed in that table; D and trimming were resolved from the DNA. In the table there are tens of thousands of clones, roughly four fifths of which are singletons. This receptor was obtained from a man aged 50 to 59 with acute or convalescent COVID-19. Sequenced material: peripheral blood.

CDR3 sequence: CASSRGLAGFRETQYF. CDR3 in DNA: TGCGCCAGCAGCCGGGGGCTAGCGGGATTTAGAGAGACCCAGTACTTC. This chain links TRBV5-1 with TRBJ2-5, with 9 nucleotides matching TRBD2. Trimming took 4 bases from V and 4 from J; bases not matched to a gene: 11. Germline lookup yields CDR1 SGHRS and CDR2 YFSETQ. This CDR3 spans 16 amino acids.